A selection of T cell receptor beta chains follows, all from one sample in a study of blood T cell repertoires in COVID-19. Profiled with immunoSEQ multiplex PCR; TCRdb holds only in-frame clones, not every one. The sample carries some 190,000 clones, almost 85% recorded once. The source material was peripheral blood. These receptors were taken from a woman in her seventies with active or convalescent COVID-19. The CDR3 runs from the conserved cysteine through the conserved F or W. D genes are given only for firm matches. Clone size is stated in some rows and not others, as once, few, many or a class when expanded.

J gene	clone size	D gene	V gene	CDR3 DNA	CDR3 protein
TRBJ2-5	NA	NA	TRBV3-1/TRBV3-2	TGTGCCAGCAGCCTCGGGAATCGGGAGACCCAGTACTTC	CASSLGNRETQYF
TRBJ2-2	NA	NA	TRBV18	TGTGCCAGCTCACACAGGGAGTACGGGGAGCTGTTTTTT	CASSHREYGELFF
TRBJ1-2	NA	NA	TRBV7-9	TGTGCCAGCAGCTTACGGGGGGACTATGGCTACACCTTC	CASSLRGDYGYTF
TRBJ2-1	NA	TRBD2	TRBV19	TGTGCCAGTAGTAAGGGGTATGCGGGAGGGGTTACCAATGAGCAGTTCTTC	CASSKGYAGGVTNEQFF
TRBJ2-3	once	NA	TRBV5-1	TGCGCCAGCCGGAACATCGGGACAGATACGCAGTATTTT	CASRNIGTDTQYF
TRBJ2-6	NA	TRBD2	TRBV5-1	TGCGCCAGCAGCTTGGCCGGGACTAGTGGATCTGGGGCCAACGTCCTGACTTTC	CASSLAGTSGSGANVLTF
TRBJ1-6	few	TRBD1	TRBV27	TGTGCCAGCAGTACAGGGGAGACCTATAATTCACCCCTCCACTTT	CASSTGETYNSPLHF
TRBJ2-7	NA	TRBD1	TRBV5-4	TGTGCCAGCAGAGCGACAGGGGGGCACGAGCAGTACTTC	CASRATGGHEQYF
TRBJ2-3	NA	TRBD2	TRBV7-2	TGTGCCAGCAGCTTAGGGCCTAGCGGGAGGGCCCGCGGCACAGATACGCAGTATTTT	CASSLGPSGRARGTDTQYF
TRBJ2-3	once	NA	TRBV7-8	TGTGCCAGCAGCAGGGGTTTGATAGCGGCAGATACGCAGTATTTT	CASSRGLIAADTQYF
TRBJ2-1	NA	NA	TRBV9	TGTGCCAGCAGCGTAGCATCCAATGAGCAGTTCTTC	CASSVASNEQFF
TRBJ1-4	NA	NA	TRBV4-1	TGCGCCAGCAGCCCCAGGACAGCCGCAACTAATGAAAAACTGTTTTTT	CASSPRTAATNEKLFF
TRBJ1-4	NA	NA	TRBV18	TGTGCCAGAGGAGATGAAAAACTGTTTTTT	CARGDEKLFF
TRBJ2-2	few	TRBD2	TRBV7-3	TGTGCCAGCAGCCTCGGACTAGCGGGAGCCCCGCCTCGGGAGCTGTTTTTT	CASSLGLAGAPPRELFF
TRBJ1-2	NA	TRBD1	TRBV9	TGTGCCAGCAGCAAGACAGGGGATCCTAACTATGGCTACACCTTC	CASSKTGDPNYGYTF
TRBJ1-2	many	TRBD1	TRBV6-5	TGTGCCAGCAGTACCACTAACAGGGGTGGAGGCTACACCTTC	CASSTTNRGGGYTF
TRBJ2-6	NA	NA	TRBV4-1	TGCGCCAGCAGCCACCCATCAGACGTCCTGACTTTC	CASSHPSDVLTF
TRBJ1-4	NA	NA	TRBV4-2	TGTGCCAGCAGCCTGGCGGGGGCGAAGGATGAAAAACTGTTTTTT	CASSLAGAKDEKLFF
TRBJ2-1	once	NA	TRBV7-2	TGTGCCAGCAGCTTAGCACAGGGGGGGGTGTCTCGCGAGCAGTTCTTC	CASSLAQGGVSREQFF
TRBJ2-7	NA	TRBD2	TRBV11-2	TGTGCCAGCAGCTCCATAGCGGGAGGGCCACCCCAAGAGCAGTACTTC	CASSSIAGGPPQEQYF
TRBJ1-3	few	NA	TRBV11-2	TGTGCCAGCAGAATCTCGACAGGCTCTGGAAACACCATATATTTT	CASRISTGSGNTIYF
TRBJ2-2	NA	TRBD2	TRBV13	TGTGCCAGCAGCGCGTCCGGGACTAGCGCCACCGGGGAGCTGTTTTTT	CASSASGTSATGELFF
TRBJ2-2	few	TRBD2	TRBV6-5	TGTGCCACGGCGGGAGGGTTGGACACCGGGGAGCTGTTTTTT	CATAGGLDTGELFF